What follows describes a single T cell receptor (beta chain). What it binds is not known. This table comes from immunoSEQ multiplex PCR, and its TCRdb copy is limited to in-frame clones, with some not included. The repertoire holds fewer than 90,000 clones, with 75% to 90% as singletons. These data originate in a study of radiotherapy plus CTLA-4 blockade in lung cancer. Across the study: Objective responses were observed in approximately 20% of patients, and disease control was achieved by over 30%.

Chemo-refractory metastatic non-small-cell lung cancer patients received focal radiation with ipilimumab CTLA-4 blockade. Germline V CDR1 and CDR2: MDHEN, SYDVKM. The V and J ends lost 1 base and 1 base respectively, with 9 bases between them. CDR3 size: 15 residues. General study results and limits: Researchers report tumor-derived TCR clones expanding in blood after radiotherapy plus ipilimumab. Interferon-beta and early blood T cell clone dynamics reportedly predicted response best.

This receptor was identified in a human donor with non-small cell lung cancer who had stable disease on radiotherapy plus ipilimumab. The material was peripheral blood, obtained from a patient treated with radiotherapy plus ipilimumab. The chain links TRBV28 to TRBJ2-3, with D perhaps matching TRBD2 (5 bases). CDR3 in amino acids: CASSLLRVGTDTQYF. The CDR3 nucleotides read TGTGCCAGCAGTTTATTGAGGGTTGGCACAGATACGCAGTATTTT.